This T cell receptor beta chain was obtained from a study of technical replicates of blood from four donors. The protocol was immunoSEQ multiplex PCR, while the TCRdb copy is restricted to in-frame clones and leaves out a portion. This table holds 65,000 to 90,000 clones, more than 90% found once. Germline V gene sequence: CDR1 KGHSH, CDR2 LQKENI. There are 16 residues in the CDR3. V lost 4 bases to trimming and J lost 0 bases; unmatched junction nucleotides: 7. This receptor was obtained from a human donor in good health. Some clones in this sample may be carry-over from other donors' samples. V gene TRBV18 combines with J gene TRBJ2-3, with 7 bases identical to TRBD2. The sample consisted of PBMCs. CDR3 bases: TGTGCCAGCTCACGCATCTCTAGCGGCAGCACAGATACGCAGTATTTT. Translated, it gives CASSRISSGSTDTQYF.